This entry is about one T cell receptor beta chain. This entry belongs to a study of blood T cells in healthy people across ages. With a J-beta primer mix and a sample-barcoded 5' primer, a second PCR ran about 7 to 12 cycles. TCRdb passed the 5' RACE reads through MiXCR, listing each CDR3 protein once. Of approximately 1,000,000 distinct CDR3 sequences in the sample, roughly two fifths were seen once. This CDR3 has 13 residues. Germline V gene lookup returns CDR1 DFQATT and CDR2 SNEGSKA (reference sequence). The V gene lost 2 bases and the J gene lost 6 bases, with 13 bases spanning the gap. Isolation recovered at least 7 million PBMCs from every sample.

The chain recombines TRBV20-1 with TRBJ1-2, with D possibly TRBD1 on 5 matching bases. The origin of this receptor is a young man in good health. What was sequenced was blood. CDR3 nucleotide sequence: TGCAGTGCTAGATCCAGGGAGGTGAATGGCTACACCTTC. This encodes CSARSREVNGYTF.